The 10 T cell receptor beta chains presented below share a single source sample, sequenced in a study of glioma-infiltrating T cells. The iRepertoire nested amplicon-rescue multiplex PCR amplified TCR alpha and beta CDR3s from RNA. TCRdb recomputed calls from the multiplex PCR reads with MiXCR, one row per CDR3 protein. The table records 300,000 to 450,000 distinct CDR3 sequences, 41% of them present only once. Sequenced sample: glioma tissue, nonneoplastic brain tissue, or PBMCs (not recorded which). The receptors shown here come from a human donor with low-grade glioma or glioblastoma, undergoing nonglioma brain surgery, or in good health (not recorded which).

There are many counts of this clonotype. This chain uses TRBV27 with TRBJ1-5, with D perhaps TRBD1 (6 bases). This CDR3 spans 14 amino acids. The V and J ends lost 1 base and 6 bases respectively, with 10 bases between them. Germline CDR1 and CDR2: MNHEY and SMNVEV (reference sequence). The CDR3 sequence: CASSLWGASQPQHF. The DNA of the CDR3 is TGTGCCAGCAGTTTATGGGGGGCTAGTCAGCCCCAGCATTTT.

Turning to this clonotype: A read error is possible here, since a much larger clone lies one base away. The chain uses TRBV27 and TRBJ2-7, with D maybe TRBD2 (5 bases). Germline values: CDR1 MNHEY, CDR2 SMNVEV (reference sequence). V lost 4 bases, J lost 0 bases, and 19 bases lay in between. The CDR3 length is 17 residues. The DNA for the CDR3 is TGTGCCAGCAGTTACTCGCAACTAGAGGGATTCTCCTACGAGCAGTACTTC. Amino acids: CASSYSQLEGFSYEQYF.

This clonotype was seen a few times. V gene TRBV7-2 combines with J gene TRBJ1-1; 10 nucleotides agree with TRBD1. The CDR3 spans 14 residues. V trimming: 1 base; J trimming: 10 bases; junction bases outside the gene matches: 6. The germline CDR1 and CDR2 sequences are SGHTA and FQGNSA. The CDR3 spells CASSLGGGQGSAFF. Written as DNA, the CDR3 is TGTGCCAGCAGCTTAGGCGGGGGACAGGGGTCAGCTTTCTTT. Using reference TRBV7-2 and TRBJ1-1 for the parts outside the CDR3, the full variable domain is GAGVSQSPSNKVTEKGKDVELRCDPISGHTALYWYRQSLGQGLEFLIYFQGNSAPDKSGLPSDRFSAERTGGSVSTLTIQRTQQEDSAVYLCASSLGGGQGSAFFGQGTRLTVV.

To note about this clonotype: A much larger clone lies a single base off, so this may be a read error. The J gene is TRBJ2-5, the V gene TRBV7-2; no definite D call. Trimming shortened V by 1 base and J by 0 bases, and 12 bases separated the two germline ends. Germline lookup yields CDR1 SGHTA and CDR2 FQGNSA. The CDR3 is made up of 16 amino acids. The CDR3 DNA follows: TGTGCCAGCAGCTTAGGCCGGACCGGATACCAAGAGACCCAGTACTTC. This gives the protein CASSLGRTGYQETQYF.

The J gene is TRBJ1-5, the V gene TRBV4-2; no clear D gene. With 4 bases removed from V and 4 bases from J, the gap between germline ends came to 14 bases. This CDR3 region has 15 residues. The germline V gene has CDR1 LGHNA and CDR2 YNFKEQ. CDR3 region: CASSLQRRRNQPQHF. Written as DNA, the CDR3 is TGTGCCAGCAGCCTCCAGCGGAGGCGGAATCAGCCCCAGCATTTT.

Points on this clonotype: A read error is likely, as this CDR3 ends without the conserved phenylalanine or tryptophan. The CDR3 loop is CASSSLDSYEQYL. CDR3 DNA: TGTGCCAGCAGTTCCCTGGACAGCTACGAGCAGTACCTC. The genes are TRBV28 and TRBJ2-7; TRBD1 is a possible D gene (6 bases). Germline assignment: CDR1 MDHEN and CDR2 SYDVKM. CDR3 length: 13 amino acids. V lost 4 bases and J lost 3, with 10 bases in between.

The genes are TRBV25-1 and TRBJ1-2; D not resolved. Deletions cut 4 bases from V and 3 bases from J, with 3 bases between. Germline V gene sequence: CDR1 MGHDK, CDR2 SYGVNS. There are 11 residues in the CDR3. Here the CDR3 DNA reads TGTGCCAGCAGTGTGGACTATGGCTACACCTTC. As protein: CASSVDYGYTF.

The chain joins TRBV19 to TRBJ1-5; weak D call: TRBD1 (6 bases). This CDR3 is built from 15 residues. The V gene's germline CDR1 is LNHDA and CDR2 SQIVND (reference sequence). Trimming cost V 5 bases and J 0 bases, with 11 bases left between them. CDR3 DNA: TGTGCCAGTAGTGCGACAGGAGGTAGCAATCAGCCCCAGCATTTT. It is translated as CASSATGGSNQPQHF.

As regards this clonotype: Being one base from a much bigger clone, this may be a read error. V is TRBV6-6 and J is TRBJ2-7; D unresolved. Germline loops: CDR1 MNHNY, CDR2 SVGAGI (reference sequence). This CDR3 comprises 14 residues. The CDR3 DNA reads TGTGCCAGCAGTTACTCGGCAGGTAACTACGGGCAGTACTTC. Translation gives CASSYSAGNYGQYF.

This clonotype came up a few times. V and J are TRBV3-1 and TRBJ2-1; the D gene is possibly TRBD1 (5 bases). The CDR3 spans 15 residues. V was cut by 4 bases and J by 6 bases, with 16 bases left in between. Germline V CDR1 and CDR2: LGHDT, YNNKEL (reference sequence). The CDR3 spells CASSPSRAGSNEQFF. The CDR3 DNA is TGTGCCAGCAGCCCAAGCAGGGCTGGGTCCAATGAGCAGTTCTTC.